The subject of this entry is one T cell receptor (beta chain). Its antigen is undetermined. CDR1 is SGHKS and CDR2 is YYEKEE in the germline V gene (reference sequence). This CDR3 spans 13 amino acids. V was clipped by 0 bases and J by 4 bases, with 7 bases between them. TCRdb passed the 5' RACE reads through MiXCR, listing each CDR3 protein once. Of about 560,000 distinct CDR3 sequences listed, around 16% are singletons. The sample originates from a study of T-cell memory formation after mild COVID-19. As for the study in general: Clusters were largely donor specific. Findings and limits, study-wide: Most CD4+ clones that shrank were in CM and EM, while CD8+ ones turned up in EMRA.

The chain couples TRBV5-5 to TRBJ1-2; weak D call: TRBD1 (5 bases). The sequenced material came from PBMCs or a T cell subset sorted from them (not recorded which). This TCR came from an adult woman who had mild COVID-19 (a few samples of this study predate the infection). Cell type and time point are not known. CDR3 loop: CASSLDRPYGYTF. The CDR3 DNA reads TGTGCCAGCAGCTTGGACAGGCCCTATGGCTACACCTTC.